The entry below gives a single T cell receptor beta chain sequence along with its context. Antigen specificity is unknown. This sample also contains other DNA sequences that code for the same CDR3. This specimen comes from a study of shared clonotypes between healthy human individuals. A split of CD4+ cells into CD45RA+ naive and CD45RA-negative memory subsets was performed. Germline V lookup: CDR1 SGHTA, CDR2 FQGNSA. This CDR3 is built from 12 residues. V was trimmed by 3 bases and J by 0 bases, leaving 3 bases between them. Sequencing used immunoSEQ multiplex PCR; TCRdb keeps in-frame clones, though not all of them. Among 2 million to 2.5 million clones listed, 85% to 95% were seen once. Study outcomes and limitations: Sample collection involved blood only; tissue repertoires are likely different.

V and J are TRBV7-2 and TRBJ2-7; unclear D gene. Sequencing input: naive CD4+ T cells from PBMCs. The subset: CD45RA+ positively selected. The receptor was isolated from a man aged 18 to 30 in good health. Some clones in this sample may be carry-over from other donors' samples. The CDR3 DNA sequence: TGTGCCAGCAGCTTCAGCTCCTACGAGCAGTACTTC. This translates into CASSFSSYEQYF.